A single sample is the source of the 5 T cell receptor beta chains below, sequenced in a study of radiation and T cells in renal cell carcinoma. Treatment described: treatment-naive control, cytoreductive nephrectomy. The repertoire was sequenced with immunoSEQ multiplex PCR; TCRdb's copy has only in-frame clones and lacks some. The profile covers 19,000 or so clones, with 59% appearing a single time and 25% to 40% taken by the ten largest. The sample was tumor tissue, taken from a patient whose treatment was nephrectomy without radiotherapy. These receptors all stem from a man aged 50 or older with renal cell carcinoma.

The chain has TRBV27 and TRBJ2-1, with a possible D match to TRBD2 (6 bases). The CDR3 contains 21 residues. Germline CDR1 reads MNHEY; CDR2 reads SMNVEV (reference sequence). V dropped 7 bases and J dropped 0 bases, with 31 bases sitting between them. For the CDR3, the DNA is TGTGCCAGCACCTCCCTCTGGGTAGCGGTAAGACCAGGGAGCTCCTACAATGAGCAGTTCTTC. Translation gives CASTSLWVAVRPGSSYNEQFF.

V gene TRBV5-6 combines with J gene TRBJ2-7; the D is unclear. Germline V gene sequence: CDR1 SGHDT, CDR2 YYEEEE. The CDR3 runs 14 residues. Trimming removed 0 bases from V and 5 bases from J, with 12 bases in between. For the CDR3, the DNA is TGTGCCAGCAGCTTGGGACCGCTGACGGACGAGCAGTACTTC. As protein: CASSLGPLTDEQYF. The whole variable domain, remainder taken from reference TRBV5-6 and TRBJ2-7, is DAGVTQSPTHLIKTRGQQVTLRCSPKSGHDTVSWYQQALGQGPQFIFQYYEEEERQRGNFPDRFSGHQFPNYSSELNVNALLLGDSALYLCASSLGPLTDEQYFGPGTRLTVT.

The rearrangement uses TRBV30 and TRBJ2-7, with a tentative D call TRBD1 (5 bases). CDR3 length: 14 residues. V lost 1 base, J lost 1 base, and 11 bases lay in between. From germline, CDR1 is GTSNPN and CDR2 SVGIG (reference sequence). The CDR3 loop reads CAWSGAGRSYEQYF. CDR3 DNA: TGTGCCTGGAGTGGAGCAGGGCGATCCTACGAGCAGTACTTC.

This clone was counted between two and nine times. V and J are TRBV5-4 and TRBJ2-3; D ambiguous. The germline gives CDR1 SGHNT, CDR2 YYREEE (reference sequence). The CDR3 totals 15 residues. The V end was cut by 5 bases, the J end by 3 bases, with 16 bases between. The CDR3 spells CASRHSPSRTDTQYF. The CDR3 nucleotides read TGTGCCAGCAGACACAGCCCCTCTAGAACAGATACGCAGTATTTT. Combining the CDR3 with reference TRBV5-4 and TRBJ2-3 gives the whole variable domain ETGVTQSPTHLIKTRGQQVTLRCSSQSGHNTVSWYQQALGQGPQFIFQYYREEENGRGNFPPRFSGLQFPNYSSELNVNALELDDSALYLCASRHSPSRTDTQYFGPGTRLTVL.

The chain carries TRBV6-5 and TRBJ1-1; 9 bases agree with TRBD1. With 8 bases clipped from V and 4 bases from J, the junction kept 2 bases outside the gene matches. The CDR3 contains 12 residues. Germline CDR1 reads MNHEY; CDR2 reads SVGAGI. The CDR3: CASWDRATEAFF. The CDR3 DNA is TGTGCCAGCTGGGACAGGGCCACTGAAGCTTTCTTT.